These 28 T cell receptor beta chains were all obtained from the same sample, sequenced in a study of cytotoxic CD8 clonotypes in ibrutinib-treated CLL. Assay used: immunoSEQ multiplex PCR; TCRdb lists only in-frame clones, some missing. The table includes some 300,000 clones, around four fifths detected once. The material sequenced was PBMCs, taken before ibrutinib treatment. The receptors shown here come from a human donor with chronic lymphocytic leukemia.

The rearrangement joins TRBV6-5 to TRBJ2-7; a weak D match, TRBD2 (6 bases). V lost 6 bases, J lost 4 bases, and 7 bases lay in between. Germline CDR1 reads MNHEY; CDR2 reads SVGAGI. There are 11 residues in the CDR3. In DNA form, the CDR3 reads TGTGCCAGCAGCCGGGGGTACGAGCAGTACTTC. Protein sequence: CASSRGYEQYF.

The chain carries TRBV21-1 and TRBJ1-1; the D call TRBD1 from the table was never checked on the DNA. TRBV21-1 is a pseudogene. CDR3 length: 15 residues. CDR3 in DNA: TGTGCCAGCAGCGCCCCCAGGGGCATGAACACTGAAGCTTTCTTT. Translated: CASSAPRGMNTEAFF.

This clone was observed a few times. V is TRBV7-8 and J is TRBJ2-7; TRBD1 might be the D (5 bases). The CDR3 is 12 amino acids. Trimming removed 3 bases from V and 3 bases from J, with 6 bases in between. The germline CDR1 and CDR2 sequences are SGHVS and FQNEAQ. The CDR3, as DNA: TGTGCCAGCAGCTTCCAGGGCTACGAGCAGTACTTC. Protein product: CASSFQGYEQYF.

This clone was observed a handful of times. The chain couples TRBV14 to TRBJ1-5; D unresolved. Germline loops: CDR1 SGHDN, CDR2 FVKESK. The V and J ends lost 5 bases and 5 bases respectively, with 10 bases between them. The CDR3 has 13 amino acids. The CDR3 DNA sequence: TGTGCCAGCAGCTTAGGGCTACATCAGCCCCAGCATTTT. Translating it yields CASSLGLHQPQHF. Complete variable domain (other parts from reference TRBV14 and TRBJ1-5): EAGVTQFPSHSVIEKGQTVTLRCDPISGHDNLYWYRRVMGKEIKFLLHFVKESKQDESGMPNNRFLAERTGGTYSTLKVQPAELEDSGVYFCASSLGLHQPQHFGDGTRLSIL.

This clone appeared a single time. This chain connects TRBV5-1 to TRBJ2-7; 8 bases align to TRBD1. V dropped 1 base and J dropped 0; count of bases not matched to a gene: 6. Germline values: CDR1 SGHRS, CDR2 YFSETQ. The CDR3 length is 16 residues. The CDR3 sequence: CASSLSPGGLSYEQYF. The CDR3 DNA follows: TGCGCCAGCAGCTTGAGTCCAGGGGGCCTCTCCTACGAGCAGTACTTC.

This clone was counted a few times. The chain combines TRBV30 with TRBJ2-7, with 9 bases matching TRBD2. With V trimmed by 4 bases and J by 3 bases, 4 bases remained unmatched. CDR1 and CDR2 (germline): GTSNPN, SVGIG (reference sequence). CDR3 length equals 13 residues. CDR3 coding DNA: TGTGCCTGGAACCGACTAGCGGACTACGAGCAGTACTTC. This translates into CAWNRLADYEQYF.

The chain uses TRBV29-1 and TRBJ1-3; D unresolved. V lost 3 bases and J lost 0, with 15 bases in between. Germline V gene sequence: CDR1 SQVTM, CDR2 ANQGSEA. This CDR3 spans 16 amino acids. CDR3 region: CSVEGRSPSSGNTIYF. CDR3 DNA: TGCAGCGTTGAGGGCCGGAGCCCGAGCTCTGGAAACACCATATATTTT.

The chain combines TRBV5-4 with TRBJ2-5, with 11 nucleotides matching TRBD2. Losses at the gene ends were 4 bases for V and 6 bases for J; bases not matched to a gene: 11. The CDR3 length is 16 residues. CDR1 SGHNT and CDR2 YYREEE come from the germline V gene (reference sequence). This chain's CDR3 is CASSPVTSGSFKTQYF. In DNA, the CDR3 is TGTGCCAGCAGCCCGGTCACTAGCGGGAGTTTCAAGACCCAGTACTTC.

The rearrangement joins TRBV6-5 to TRBJ2-7, with TRBD1 as a possible D gene (5 bases). This CDR3 contains 14 residues. Trimming took 0 bases from V and 3 from J, leaving 9 bases between them. CDR1 is MNHEY and CDR2 is SVGAGI in the germline V gene. Written as DNA, the CDR3 is TGTGCCAGCAGTTACTCACAGGCTAACTACGAGCAGTACTTC. Translation gives CASSYSQANYEQYF.

The rearrangement links TRBV7-2 to TRBJ1-4; the match to TRBD1 covers 12 bases. V lost 5 bases to trimming and J lost 4 bases; unmatched junction nucleotides: 8. Germline-derived CDR1 and CDR2 are SGHTA and FQGNSA. The CDR3 is made up of 17 amino acids. CDR3 DNA sequence: TGTGCCAGCAGCCCGGGACAGGGGGCAGAGTTTAATGAAAAACTGTTTTTT. Protein sequence: CASSPGQGAEFNEKLFF.

This chain links TRBV27 with TRBJ2-1; weak D call: TRBD1 (6 bases). Germline-derived CDR1 and CDR2 are MNHEY and SMNVEV (reference sequence). Trimming took off 10 bases at V and 0 bases at J, with 13 bases between the two ends. There are 14 residues in the CDR3. The CDR3 region is CATSQGSSYNEQFF. CDR3 sequence (DNA): TGTGCCACCTCACAGGGTAGCTCCTACAATGAGCAGTTCTTC.

The chain links TRBV7-6 to TRBJ2-5; tentative D call: TRBD2 (5 bases). From germline, CDR1 is SGHVS and CDR2 FNYEAQ. The CDR3 totals 15 residues. V was shortened by 1 base and J by 5 bases, with 14 bases between the two germline ends. In nucleotides, the CDR3 is TGTGCCAGCAGCTTAGATCCGGGAACGGTGGAGACCCAGTACTTC. Translation: CASSLDPGTVETQYF.

V gene TRBV6-5 combines with J gene TRBJ1-4; D possibly corresponds to TRBD1 (5 bases). The length of the CDR3 is 14 residues. Trimming cost V 8 bases and J 5 bases, with 15 bases left between them. Germline V lookup: CDR1 MNHEY, CDR2 SVGAGI. CDR3 in amino acids: CASATGWTNEKLFF. The CDR3 nucleotides read TGTGCCAGCGCTACCGGGTGGACAAATGAAAAACTGTTTTTT.

V gene TRBV9 combines with J gene TRBJ2-7; 7 bases are shared with TRBD2. After removal of 2 bases from V and 3 bases from J, the junction contained 5 bases not matched to a gene. The CDR3 totals 14 residues. Germline-derived CDR1 and CDR2 are SGDLS and YYNGEE. This CDR3 reads CASSVGGGRYEQYF. The CDR3 DNA reads TGTGCCAGCAGCGTCGGGGGAGGGCGCTACGAGCAGTACTTC.

CDR3 region: CASRSQTGELFF. DNA for the CDR3: TGTGCCAGCAGGAGTCAAACCGGGGAGCTGTTTTTT. The chain has TRBV9 and TRBJ2-2; unclear D gene. Germline CDR1 reads SGDLS; CDR2 reads YYNGEE. Trimming left V 5 bases short and J 5 bases short, with 7 bases between. The CDR3 totals 12 residues.

The chain is built from TRBV4-1 and TRBJ2-6; 14 nucleotides line up with TRBD2. The CDR3 runs to 20 residues. Germline lookup yields CDR1 MGHRA and CDR2 YSYEKL. Germline trimming cut 2 bases from V and 4 bases from J; bases unmatched to any gene: 10. The CDR3 protein is CASSQPQTSGRAYGANVLTF. The DNA of the CDR3 is TGCGCCAGCAGCCAACCTCAGACTAGCGGGAGGGCCTACGGGGCCAACGTCCTGACTTTC.

Regarding this clone: At one of its ends the junction is not consistent with the germline gene, which may arise from a read error. V is TRBV5-1 and J is TRBJ2-7; tentative D call: TRBD2 (6 bases). Per the germline V gene, CDR1 is SGHRS and CDR2 is YFSETQ. This CDR3 is built from 15 residues. CDR3 sequence (DNA): TGCGCCAGCAGCTTATCTGCGGGGCACCCCTACGGGCAGTACTTC. Translating it yields CASSLSAGHPYGQYF.

This chain joins TRBV7-6 and TRBJ2-7; 10 bases are a match to TRBD2. Per the germline V gene, CDR1 is SGHVS and CDR2 is FNYEAQ. The CDR3 extends over 19 amino acids. V shed 5 bases and J 1 base; nucleotides not matched to a gene: 17. As DNA, the CDR3 is TGTGCCAGCAGCCTAACCAGCCTCGGACTAGCGGAGGGGTCCTACGAGCAGTACTTC. Protein sequence: CASSLTSLGLAEGSYEQYF.

V and J are TRBV28 and TRBJ1-1, with TRBD1 matching over 8 bases. This CDR3 has 17 residues. Germline CDR1 reads MDHEN; CDR2 reads SYDVKM. The junction had 12 bases not matched to a gene; V was cut back by 6 bases and J by 0 bases. The CDR3 spells CASREGQAEPLNTEAFF. Here the CDR3 DNA reads TGTGCCAGCAGGGAGGGACAGGCGGAACCACTGAACACTGAAGCTTTCTTT.

This chain uses TRBV2 with TRBJ2-3, with 9 nucleotides matching TRBD1. This CDR3 is built from 15 residues. CDR1 is SNHLY and CDR2 is FYNNEI in the germline V gene. Losses at the gene ends were 6 bases for V and 3 bases for J; bases not matched to a gene: 7. The CDR3 loop is CASRPTGGETDTQYF. CDR3 sequence (DNA): TGTGCCAGCAGGCCCACAGGGGGCGAGACAGATACGCAGTATTTT. The whole variable domain, filled in from reference TRBV2 and TRBJ2-3, reads EPEVTQTPSHQVTQMGQEVILRCVPISNHLYFYWYRQILGQKVEFLVSFYNNEISEKSEIFDDQFSVERPDGSNFTLKIRSTKLEDSAMYFCASRPTGGETDTQYFGPGTRLTVL.

This clone was seen just once. V usage is TRBV19 and J usage is TRBJ2-3, with no clear D. The CDR3 loop spans 13 amino acids. In germline, CDR1 is LNHDA, CDR2 SQIVND (reference sequence). V was cut by 1 base and J by 2 bases, with 4 bases left in between. CDR3 sequence: CASSIGSTDTQYF. The CDR3, as DNA: TGTGCCAGTAGTATAGGGTCCACAGATACGCAGTATTTT.

This sequence joins TRBV5-8 and TRBJ1-5; D is unclear. Trimming took off 0 bases at V and 11 bases at J, with 15 bases between the two ends. The CDR3 has 14 residues. The germline V gene encodes CDR1 SGHTS and CDR2 YDEGEE. In nucleotides, the CDR3 is TGTGCCAGCAGCTTGGCCGGGCGCGTCGGGTCCCAGCATTTT. It translates to CASSLAGRVGSQHF.

V usage is TRBV4-3 and J usage is TRBJ1-2; TRBD1 is a possible D gene (5 bases). Trimming pared 0 bases from V and 4 bases from J, leaving 12 bases between. The CDR3 has 15 residues. Germline CDR1 is LGHNA and CDR2 is YSLEER. The DNA for the CDR3 is TGCGCCAGCAGCCAAGATTGGCAGGGCGGCTATGGCTACACCTTC. Protein: CASSQDWQGGYGYTF.

V and J are TRBV4-2 and TRBJ2-5; the match to TRBD2 covers 13 bases. Germline lookup yields CDR1 LGHNA and CDR2 YNFKEQ. This CDR3 has 16 residues. Germline trimming cut 4 bases from V and 4 bases from J; bases unmatched to any gene: 6. The CDR3 region is CASSPPGLAGSETQYF. CDR3 coding DNA: TGTGCCAGCAGCCCCCCGGGACTAGCGGGATCAGAGACCCAGTACTTC.

This chain joins TRBV12-1 and TRBJ2-5; the D call of TRBD2 is as the table states it, not checked on the DNA. TRBV12-1 represents a pseudogene. The CDR3 extends over 13 amino acids. Here the CDR3 reads CASSRKSEETQYF. The CDR3 DNA reads TGTGCCAGCAGCCGGAAATCGGAGGAGACCCAGTACTTC.

This clone was seen a single time. The chain couples TRBV4-3 to TRBJ2-7; tentatively, D is TRBD2 (5 bases). Germline V gene sequence: CDR1 LGHNA, CDR2 YSLEER. This CDR3 comprises 13 residues. The germline V and J ends were trimmed by 4 bases and 4 bases, with 11 bases remaining between them. CDR3 amino acids: CASSRKLEYEQYF. The CDR3 nucleotides are TGCGCCAGCAGCCGAAAACTAGAATACGAGCAGTACTTC.

The table lists this clone with many counts. The rearrangement links TRBV30 to TRBJ1-3; D gene ambiguous. The CDR3 sequence is 17 residues long. Trimming removed 3 bases at V and 3 bases at J, with 21 bases between. Per the germline V gene, CDR1 is GTSNPN and CDR2 is SVGIG (reference sequence). CDR3 in amino acids: CAWSKMRGRDLGNTIYF. The CDR3 region has the DNA TGTGCCTGGAGCAAAATGAGAGGGAGAGATCTTGGAAACACCATATATTTT.

CDR3 in amino acids: CASSSSSGANVLTF. The CDR3 nucleotides read TGTGCCAGCAGCTCAAGCTCTGGGGCCAACGTCCTGACTTTC. The rearrangement joins TRBV2 to TRBJ2-6, with unresolved D. The CDR3 length is 14 residues. The germline V and J ends were trimmed by 6 bases and 0 bases, with 6 bases remaining between them. Per germline, CDR1 SNHLY and CDR2 FYNNEI.